Shown below are 25 T cell receptor beta chains from a single sample sequenced in a study of OX40 agonist ivuxolimab in advanced cancers. Clones were read by immunoSEQ multiplex PCR, and TCRdb kept only the in-frame ones, dropping some. The sample carries 70,000 or so clones, 80% to 90% recorded once. Material: CD4+ or CD8+ T cells sorted from blood, obtained in a trial of the OX40 agonist ivuxolimab. The receptors were sampled from an adult with an advanced solid tumor such as melanoma, head and neck, liver or kidney cancer.

This chain connects TRBV15 to TRBJ2-5; D possibly corresponds to TRBD1 (5 bases). Germline CDR1 is LNHNV and CDR2 is YYDKDF (reference sequence). CDR3 length equals 14 residues. Trimming stripped 0 bases from V and 5 bases from J, with 10 bases between. The chain's CDR3 is CATSRDRRVETQYF. The CDR3 bases are TGTGCCACCAGCAGAGATCGCAGGGTGGAGACCCAGTACTTC.

This chain uses TRBV10-3 with TRBJ2-7; 9 positions agree with TRBD2. V shed 2 bases and J 3 bases; nucleotides not matched to a gene: 5. Germline assignment: CDR1 ENHRY and CDR2 SYGVKD. The CDR3 runs to 15 residues. This chain's CDR3 is CAISEGTSLLYEQYF. The CDR3, as DNA: TGTGCCATCAGTGAGGGGACTAGCCTCCTCTACGAGCAGTACTTC.

The rearrangement uses TRBV28 and TRBJ2-5, with no clear D. Trimming pared 6 bases from V and 2 bases from J, leaving 10 bases between. Germline CDR1 is MDHEN and CDR2 is SYDVKM. The CDR3 has 13 residues. The CDR3 nucleotides read TGTGCCAGCAGGGATGGATTACAAGAGACCCAGTACTTC. This gives the protein CASRDGLQETQYF.

This chain connects TRBV7-6 to TRBJ2-5; no firm D call. CDR3 length: 12 amino acids. The V and J ends lost 2 bases and 7 bases respectively, with 8 bases between them. Germline V gene sequence: CDR1 SGHVS, CDR2 FNYEAQ. CDR3 bases: TGTGCCAGCAGCTTAACAAAGGGGACCCAGTACTTC. It specifies CASSLTKGTQYF.

The chain combines TRBV18 with TRBJ1-5, with a tentative D call TRBD1 (5 bases). CDR1 is KGHSH and CDR2 is LQKENI in the germline V gene. V lost 3 bases and J lost 2, with 11 bases in between. This CDR3 spans 15 amino acids. The CDR3 loop is CASSPRQSGNQPQHF. Here the CDR3 DNA reads TGTGCCAGCTCACCGCGACAGAGCGGCAATCAGCCCCAGCATTTT.

This chain uses TRBV11-2 with TRBJ2-2; a possible D gene is TRBD1 (6 bases). Trimming took 1 base from V and 0 from J, leaving 9 bases between them. This CDR3 region has 16 residues. Germline loops: CDR1 SGHAT, CDR2 FQNNGV. This CDR3 reads CASSLVGQTNTGELFF. CDR3 bases: TGTGCCAGCAGCTTAGTCGGACAGACGAACACCGGGGAGCTGTTTTTT.

The J gene is TRBJ1-2, the V gene TRBV9, with D unresolved. Germline V gene lookup returns CDR1 SGDLS and CDR2 YYNGEE. The CDR3 contains 11 residues. The V gene lost 3 bases and the J gene lost 5 bases, with 5 bases spanning the gap. The CDR3 DNA reads TGTGCCAGCAGCGATGGGTATGGCTACACCTTC. Protein product: CASSDGYGYTF.

The V and J genes are TRBV5-1 and TRBJ2-7; D unresolved. The CDR3 loop spans 11 amino acids. Trimming took off 3 bases at V and 4 bases at J, with 5 bases between the two ends. The V gene's germline CDR1 is SGHRS and CDR2 YFSETQ. CDR3 loop: CASSSQYEQYF. CDR3 DNA: TGCGCCAGCAGCTCCCAGTACGAGCAGTACTTC.

This clone has just one count. V usage is TRBV28 and J usage is TRBJ1-2, with TRBD1 matching 7 bases. The CDR3 length is 15 residues. J gave up 4 bases and V 6 bases, and 11 bases lay outside the gene matches. Germline V gene lookup returns CDR1 MDHEN and CDR2 SYDVKM. The CDR3 loop is CASSRQGSSLYGYTF. CDR3 DNA sequence: TGTGCCAGCAGCCGACAGGGTAGTTCGCTCTATGGCTACACCTTC.

Only one count was recorded for this clone. The chain uses TRBV6-5 and TRBJ1-3, with D perhaps matching TRBD1 (5 bases). Germline-derived CDR1 and CDR2 are MNHEY and SVGAGI. CDR3 length: 16 residues. Trimming left V 2 bases short and J 0 bases short, with 11 bases between. The CDR3 bases are TGTGCCAGCAGTTACAGCCGGGGGGACTCTGGAAACACCATATATTTT. Translating gives CASSYSRGDSGNTIYF.

This clone was counted only a few times. The chain couples TRBV2 to TRBJ2-2; no clear D. Germline assignment: CDR1 SNHLY and CDR2 FYNNEI. The ends were cut back, 7 bases at V and 2 bases at J, with 14 bases in the middle. This CDR3 region has 15 residues. CDR3 amino acids: CASTEVLPNTGELFF. CDR3 coding DNA: TGTGCCAGCACCGAGGTTCTACCAAACACCGGGGAGCTGTTTTTT.

This sequence joins TRBV5-1 and TRBJ2-1; possible D gene TRBD1, 6 bases. The CDR3 spans 16 residues. Germline CDR1 SGHRS, CDR2 YFSETQ. V was cut by 5 bases and J by 0 bases, with 15 bases left in between. CDR3 in DNA: TGCGCCAGCAGGGCGAGGGGGAATCGCTCCTACAATGAGCAGTTCTTC. Its translation is CASRARGNRSYNEQFF. Supplemented by reference TRBV5-1 and TRBJ2-1, the full variable domain reads KAGVTQTPRYLIKTRGQQVTLSCSPISGHRSVSWYQQTPGQGLQFLFEYFSETQRNKGNFPGRFSGRQFSNSRSEMNVSTLELGDSALYLCASRARGNRSYNEQFFGPGTRLTVL.

V usage is TRBV28 and J usage is TRBJ1-2; no reliable D call. Germline CDR1 reads MDHEN; CDR2 reads SYDVKM. The CDR3 runs to 15 residues. The V end lost 2 bases, the J end lost 2 bases, and 12 bases lay between the germline ends. The CDR3 bases are TGTGCCAGCAGTTTAACCCATTCCCTGAACTATGGCTACACCTTC. Encoded protein: CASSLTHSLNYGYTF.

V gene TRBV9 combines with J gene TRBJ2-3, with 8 nucleotides matching TRBD2. Germline V gives CDR1 SGDLS, CDR2 YYNGEE. Trimming removed 0 bases from V and 0 bases from J; junction bases left unmatched: 3. This CDR3 comprises 16 residues. The CDR3 is CASSVGRGASTDTQYF. CDR3 sequence (DNA): TGTGCCAGCAGCGTAGGGCGGGGGGCCAGCACAGATACGCAGTATTTT. The full variable domain, rest sourced from reference TRBV9 and TRBJ2-3, is DSGVTQTPKHLITATGQRVTLRCSPRSGDLSVYWYQQSLDQGLQFLIQYYNGEERAKGNILERFSAQQFPDLHSELNLSSLELGDSALYFCASSVGRGASTDTQYFGPGTRLTVL.

The table lists this clone with a few counts. V usage is TRBV19 and J usage is TRBJ2-3, with D tentatively TRBD1 or TRBD2 (5 bases each). The ends were cut back, 9 bases at V and 5 bases at J, with 12 bases in the middle. Germline V lookup: CDR1 LNHDA, CDR2 SQIVND (reference sequence). This CDR3 comprises 12 residues. The chain's CDR3 is CASAGTEDTQYF. The CDR3 DNA reads TGTGCCAGCGCCGGGACGGAAGATACGCAGTATTTT.

The V call is TRBV7-9, the J call TRBJ2-5, with D unresolved. Germline V gene sequence: CDR1 SEHNR, CDR2 FQNEAQ (reference sequence). The CDR3 sequence is 13 residues long. V gave up 3 bases and J gave up 1 base, with 6 bases separating them. CDR3 nucleotides: TGTGCCAGCAGCTTTCAGGCCCAAGAGACCCAGTACTTC. The encoded protein is CASSFQAQETQYF.

The chain uses TRBV27 and TRBJ2-1, with 7 bases fitting TRBD1. The V and J ends lost 4 bases and 8 bases, in that order; junction bases with no gene match: 5. Germline CDR1 MNHEY, CDR2 SMNVEV (reference sequence). This CDR3 contains 13 residues. CDR3 sequence: CASSSQGTHEQFF. The CDR3 DNA follows: TGTGCCAGCAGTTCACAGGGGACCCATGAGCAGTTCTTC.

This sequence joins TRBV5-1 and TRBJ2-7, with D perhaps TRBD1 or TRBD2 (5 bases each). Trimming removed 0 bases from V and 0 bases from J, with 22 bases in between. Germline CDR1 SGHRS, CDR2 YFSETQ. The CDR3 has 19 amino acids. In DNA, the CDR3 is TGCGCCAGCAGCTTGGCGTCGGGGAGAGGGACCTACTCCTCCTACGAGCAGTACTTC. Protein sequence: CASSLASGRGTYSSYEQYF.

This clone was recorded a few times. This chain uses TRBV28 with TRBJ2-2, with no clear D. V gave up 7 bases and J gave up 0 bases, with 9 bases separating them. In germline, CDR1 is MDHEN, CDR2 SYDVKM. This CDR3 contains 14 residues. The CDR3: CASKAGTNTGELFF. CDR3 DNA: TGTGCCAGCAAAGCCGGAACGAACACCGGGGAGCTGTTTTTT.

The chain couples TRBV9 to TRBJ1-2, with D perhaps matching TRBD1 (5 bases). V lost 0 bases to trimming and J lost 6 bases, with 9 bases between them. The CDR3 runs to 13 residues. Germline V CDR1 and CDR2: SGDLS, YYNGEE. In nucleotides, the CDR3 is TGTGCCAGCAGCGTAGGGCAGGGTGATGGCTACACCTTC. Protein sequence: CASSVGQGDGYTF. The whole variable domain, filled in from reference TRBV9 and TRBJ1-2, reads DSGVTQTPKHLITATGQRVTLRCSPRSGDLSVYWYQQSLDQGLQFLIQYYNGEERAKGNILERFSAQQFPDLHSELNLSSLELGDSALYFCASSVGQGDGYTFGSGTRLTVV.

J is TRBJ1-2 and V is TRBV5-4; D may be TRBD1 (5 bases). V was cut by 3 bases and J by 4 bases, with 16 bases left in between. In germline, CDR1 is SGHNT, CDR2 YYREEE (reference sequence). CDR3 length: 15 residues. The CDR3 region has the DNA TGTGCCAGCAGCTCGGCGGGGGGGGATGCCTATGGCTACACCTTC. Amino acid sequence: CASSSAGGDAYGYTF. Supplemented by reference TRBV5-4 and TRBJ1-2, the full variable domain reads ETGVTQSPTHLIKTRGQQVTLRCSSQSGHNTVSWYQQALGQGPQFIFQYYREEENGRGNFPPRFSGLQFPNYSSELNVNALELDDSALYLCASSSAGGDAYGYTFGSGTRLTVV.

The CDR3 DNA reads TGTGCCAGCAGTCAACGACAGGGGGCGGGTACTGAAGCTTTCTTT. Its translation: CASSQRQGAGTEAFF. The rearrangement links TRBV27 to TRBJ1-1, with 10 bases aligning to TRBD1. There are 15 residues in the CDR3. Germline lookup yields CDR1 MNHEY and CDR2 SMNVEV (reference sequence). With 5 bases clipped from V and 5 bases from J, the junction kept 8 bases outside the gene matches.

By share, this clone ranks as medium-sized. J is TRBJ1-2 and V is TRBV15; D ambiguous. The CDR3 has 17 amino acids. V dropped 0 bases and J dropped 4 bases, with 18 bases sitting between them. The V gene's germline CDR1 is LNHNV and CDR2 YYDKDF (reference sequence). The DNA of the CDR3 is TGTGCCACCAGCAGAGAGTACGGGATTCTCTCTGGCTATGGCTACACCTTC. Its translation is CATSREYGILSGYGYTF. Drawing the rest from reference TRBV15 and TRBJ1-2, the complete variable domain is DAMVIQNPRYQVTQFGKPVTLSCSQTLNHNVMYWYQQKSSQAPKLLFHYYDKDFNNEADTPDNFQSRRPNTSFCFLDIRSPGLGDTAMYLCATSREYGILSGYGYTFGSGTRLTVV.

The count of this clone is one. Sequence at one end of the junction differs from germline and may be a read error. J is TRBJ2-5 and V is TRBV7-7; D not resolved. This CDR3 spans 15 amino acids. The V gene's germline CDR1 is SSHAT and CDR2 FNYEAQ (reference sequence). DNA for the CDR3: TGTGCTAGCAGCTTACTCGGAAGACTTCAAGAGACCCAGTACTTC. It encodes CASSLLGRLQETQYF.

The chain uses TRBV5-5 and TRBJ2-2; possibly TRBD1 for D (5 bases). Germline V lookup: CDR1 SGHKS, CDR2 YYEKEE (reference sequence). Trimming pared 3 bases from V and 7 bases from J, leaving 7 bases between. The CDR3 loop spans 12 amino acids. The CDR3 DNA reads TGTGCCAGCAGCTACCAGGGCGGGGAGCTGTTTTTT. It translates to CASSYQGGELFF.